The 22 T cell receptor beta chains presented below share a single source sample, sequenced in a study of chemoradiotherapy in HPV16-positive cancers. Clones were sequenced by immunoSEQ multiplex PCR, and TCRdb holds only the in-frame ones, with some missing. The sample consists of roughly 28,000 clones, about 89% of them appearing once. The sample here was blood, taken from a patient who underwent chemoradiotherapy. Receptor source: a human donor with HPV-associated anogenital cancer.

This rearrangement joins TRBV2 to TRBJ2-5, with D perhaps TRBD1 (6 bases). V lost 3 bases and J lost 5, with 22 bases in between. Per germline, CDR1 SNHLY and CDR2 FYNNEI. The CDR3 runs 17 residues. DNA of the CDR3: TGTGCCAGCAGTGAGGGCAGGGGTTCGTTGGGAGCCGAGACCCAGTACTTC. Protein product: CASSEGRGSLGAETQYF.

The rearrangement joins TRBV9 to TRBJ2-7, with D perhaps matching TRBD2 (6 bases). This CDR3 has 15 amino acids. Trimming cost V 0 bases and J 6 bases, with 16 bases left between them. Per the germline V gene, CDR1 is SGDLS and CDR2 is YYNGEE. CDR3 residues: CASSVEPREYLEQYF. CDR3 DNA: TGTGCCAGCAGCGTAGAACCCCGGGAGTATCTCGAGCAGTACTTC.

The chain combines TRBV7-9 with TRBJ1-3; D unresolved. V was cut by 5 bases and J by 4 bases, with 15 bases left in between. Per the germline V gene, CDR1 is SEHNR and CDR2 is FQNEAQ (reference sequence). This CDR3 has 15 residues. In DNA, the CDR3 is TGTGCCAGCAGCCCCATCGGGGTGTCCGGAAACACCATATATTTT. Encoded protein: CASSPIGVSGNTIYF. The variable domain in full, with the rest retrieved from reference TRBV7-9 and TRBJ1-3, is DTGVSQNPRHKITKRGQNVTFRCDPISEHNRLYWYRQTLGQGPEFLTYFQNEAQLEKSRLLSDRFSAERPKGSFSTLEIQRTEQGDSAMYLCASSPIGVSGNTIYFGEGSWLTVV.

The V gene is TRBV7-9, the J gene TRBJ2-5; TRBD1 might be the D (6 bases). There are 15 residues in the CDR3. Between the trimmed V and J ends, which lost 2 bases and 2 bases, there was a span of 12 bases. Germline assignment: CDR1 SEHNR and CDR2 FQNEAQ (reference sequence). CDR3 in amino acids: CASSLLGQRQETQYF. CDR3 nucleotides: TGTGCCAGCAGCTTACTCGGACAGAGACAAGAGACCCAGTACTTC.

CDR3 in amino acids: CATSGGLAGTDTQYF. CDR3 sequence (DNA): TGTGCCACCAGCGGCGGACTAGCGGGAACAGATACGCAGTATTTT. This chain links TRBV15 with TRBJ2-3; 12 bases match TRBD2. CDR1 LNHNV and CDR2 YYDKDF come from the germline V gene (reference sequence). Unmatched junction bases numbered 3, after V lost 5 bases and J lost 3 bases. The CDR3 covers 15 residues.

V and J are TRBV16 and TRBJ1-2; perhaps TRBD1 as D (5 bases). The CDR3 has 14 residues. The germline CDR1 and CDR2 sequences are KGHSY and FQNENV. Trimming cost V 3 bases and J 2 bases, with 10 bases left between them. CDR3 sequence reads: CASSQGTSNYGYTF. Here the CDR3 DNA reads TGTGCCAGCAGCCAGGGGACGTCAAACTATGGCTACACCTTC.

The rearrangement joins TRBV6-5 to TRBJ1-1, with D possibly TRBD1 on 5 matching bases. Germline V CDR1 and CDR2: MNHEY, SVGAGI. This CDR3 region has 12 residues. The V and J ends lost 5 bases and 8 bases respectively, with 12 bases between them. The CDR3 sequence: CASSQNDREAFF. The CDR3 DNA sequence: TGTGCCAGCAGTCAAAACGACAGAGAAGCTTTCTTT.

V and J are TRBV2 and TRBJ2-2; 12 bases agree with TRBD1. V lost 7 bases and J lost 7; bases outside the gene matches: 10. CDR3 length: 16 amino acids. Germline values: CDR1 SNHLY, CDR2 FYNNEI. The CDR3 DNA reads as TGTGCCAGCAACTTCCCGGGACAGGGGGCGAACGGGGAGCTGTTTTTT. As protein: CASNFPGQGANGELFF.

The chain couples TRBV5-5 to TRBJ1-5; D remains unclear. Germline CDR1 SGHKS, CDR2 YYEKEE (reference sequence). This CDR3 region has 14 residues. V lost 2 bases to trimming and J lost 1 base, with 7 bases between them. In nucleotides, the CDR3 is TGTGCCAGCAGCTTCACAGAGAGCAATCAGCCCCAGCATTTT. It yields the protein CASSFTESNQPQHF.

The chain employs TRBV21-1 and TRBJ1-2; the table assigns TRBD1, which was not confirmed against the DNA. TRBV21-1 constitutes a pseudogene. This CDR3 contains 14 residues. The CDR3 loop reads CASILRGPSYGYTF. The CDR3, as DNA: TGTGCCAGCATCCTAAGGGGGCCTAGCTATGGCTACACCTTC.

The chain is built from TRBV5-4 and TRBJ2-1; D ambiguous. The CDR3 spans 11 residues. The V and J ends lost 4 bases and 7 bases respectively, with 6 bases between them. Germline-derived CDR1 and CDR2 are SGHNT and YYREEE (reference sequence). CDR3 sequence (DNA): TGTGCCAGCAGCGATTTTAATGAGCAGTTCTTC. Its translation: CASSDFNEQFF. Combining the CDR3 with reference TRBV5-4 and TRBJ2-1 gives the whole variable domain ETGVTQSPTHLIKTRGQQVTLRCSSQSGHNTVSWYQQALGQGPQFIFQYYREEENGRGNFPPRFSGLQFPNYSSELNVNALELDDSALYLCASSDFNEQFFGPGTRLTVL.

The CDR3 coding sequence is TGCGCCAGCCGGTACTTGCCGTCCTCCTACGAGCAGTACTTC. Encoded protein: CASRYLPSSYEQYF. This chain links TRBV5-1 with TRBJ2-7; D gene uncertain. Germline-derived CDR1 and CDR2 are SGHRS and YFSETQ. Trimming pared 7 bases from V and 0 bases from J, leaving 14 bases between. The CDR3 spans 14 residues. Variable domain in full (rest from reference TRBV5-1 and TRBJ2-7): KAGVTQTPRYLIKTRGQQVTLSCSPISGHRSVSWYQQTPGQGLQFLFEYFSETQRNKGNFPGRFSGRQFSNSRSEMNVSTLELGDSALYLCASRYLPSSYEQYFGPGTRLTVT.

The chain recombines TRBV4-1 with TRBJ2-2; tentatively, D is TRBD1 or TRBD2 (5 bases each). V was trimmed by 0 bases and J by 5 bases, leaving 16 bases between them. Germline values: CDR1 MGHRA, CDR2 YSYEKL. The CDR3 is 17 residues long. This chain's CDR3 is CASSQDPLGDLTGELFF. CDR3 nucleotide sequence: TGCGCCAGCAGCCAAGACCCATTGGGGGATTTAACCGGGGAGCTGTTTTTT.

This chain connects TRBV2 to TRBJ1-6; 7 nucleotides align to TRBD1. Per germline, CDR1 SNHLY and CDR2 FYNNEI. With V trimmed by 4 bases and J by 7 bases, 4 bases remained unmatched. The CDR3 is 14 amino acids. The CDR3 loop is CASSGRTGNSPLHF. DNA of the CDR3: TGTGCCAGCAGTGGAAGGACAGGCAATTCACCCCTCCACTTT. Based on the CDR3 plus reference TRBV2 and TRBJ1-6, the full variable domain is EPEVTQTPSHQVTQMGQEVILRCVPISNHLYFYWYRQILGQKVEFLVSFYNNEISEKSEIFDDQFSVERPDGSNFTLKIRSTKLEDSAMYFCASSGRTGNSPLHFGNGTRLTVT.

The rearrangement joins TRBV5-6 to TRBJ1-2, with D uncertain. Trimming took 5 bases from V and 2 from J, leaving 13 bases between them. The CDR3 loop spans 14 amino acids. The germline gives CDR1 SGHDT, CDR2 YYEEEE. This CDR3 reads CASSRVGSNYGYTF. Written as DNA, the CDR3 is TGTGCCAGCAGTCGAGTCGGATCAAACTATGGCTACACCTTC. The variable domain in full, completed from reference TRBV5-6 and TRBJ1-2, reads DAGVTQSPTHLIKTRGQQVTLRCSPKSGHDTVSWYQQALGQGPQFIFQYYEEEERQRGNFPDRFSGHQFPNYSSELNVNALLLGDSALYLCASSRVGSNYGYTFGSGTRLTVV.

This chain connects TRBV2 to TRBJ2-1, with 11 bases fitting TRBD2. After removal of 6 bases from V and 13 bases from J, the junction contained 8 bases not matched to a gene. The CDR3 runs 13 residues. Germline assignment: CDR1 SNHLY and CDR2 FYNNEI. The CDR3: CASRSLAGGTQFF. CDR3 coding DNA: TGTGCCAGCAGGTCCCTAGCGGGAGGCACACAGTTCTTC. The entire variable domain, with the rest obtained from reference TRBV2 and TRBJ2-1, is as follows: EPEVTQTPSHQVTQMGQEVILRCVPISNHLYFYWYRQILGQKVEFLVSFYNNEISEKSEIFDDQFSVERPDGSNFTLKIRSTKLEDSAMYFCASRSLAGGTQFFGPGTRLTVL.

This sequence joins TRBV14 and TRBJ1-4; D ambiguous. Germline V gives CDR1 SGHDN, CDR2 FVKESK. Between the trimmed V and J ends, which lost 3 bases and 3 bases, there was a span of 5 bases. The CDR3 is 13 residues long. This CDR3 reads CASSHRPNEKLFF. As DNA, the CDR3 is TGTGCCAGCAGCCACAGGCCTAATGAAAAACTGTTTTTT.

This clone has only one observation. This chain links TRBV28 with TRBJ2-3; TRBD2 agrees at 7 bases. This CDR3 region has 15 residues. V dropped 7 bases and J dropped 11; count of bases not matched to a gene: 18. Germline V lookup: CDR1 MDHEN, CDR2 SYDVKM. The CDR3 nucleotides read TGTGCCAGCAACGTTGGCCTCGGGGGGTTTGAAAAGCAGTATTTT. Translation gives CASNVGLGGFEKQYF.

This chain joins TRBV5-1 and TRBJ2-5; 10 nucleotides align to TRBD2. V lost 0 bases and J lost 5; bases outside the gene matches: 10. The germline CDR1 and CDR2 sequences are SGHRS and YFSETQ. This CDR3 comprises 17 residues. The CDR3 loop reads CASSLARSGGAEETQYF. CDR3 DNA sequence: TGCGCCAGCAGCTTGGCCCGCAGCGGGGGGGCCGAGGAGACCCAGTACTTC. The full variable domain, with the rest looked up from reference TRBV5-1 and TRBJ2-5, is KAGVTQTPRYLIKTRGQQVTLSCSPISGHRSVSWYQQTPGQGLQFLFEYFSETQRNKGNFPGRFSGRQFSNSRSEMNVSTLELGDSALYLCASSLARSGGAEETQYFGPGTRLLVL.

The chain joins TRBV10-1 to TRBJ1-2; no definite D call. Trimming cost V 6 bases and J 5 bases, with 10 bases left between them. Looked up from germline, CDR1 is WNHNN and CDR2 is SYGVQD (reference sequence). There are 12 residues in the CDR3. CDR3 residues: CASSPGLYGYTF. The CDR3 region has the DNA TGCGCCAGCAGCCCAGGACTATATGGCTACACCTTC.

This clone was detected once. The chain combines TRBV11-2 with TRBJ1-1, with D uncertain. Germline CDR1 and CDR2: SGHAT and FQNNGV. V was cut by 0 bases and J by 0 bases, with 8 bases left in between. The CDR3 loop spans 15 amino acids. CDR3 region: CASSLDRAMNTEAFF. DNA for the CDR3: TGTGCCAGCAGCTTAGACCGAGCTATGAACACTGAAGCTTTCTTT.

The chain recombines TRBV29-1 with TRBJ2-1, with 10 bases matching TRBD2. Trimming removed 4 bases from V and 3 bases from J; junction bases left unmatched: 6. The CDR3 extends over 15 amino acids. Looked up from germline, CDR1 is SQVTM and CDR2 is ANQGSEA. The CDR3, as DNA: TGCAGCGTTGCCAGCGGGAGGGCCGGCTACAATGAGCAGTTCTTC. It yields the protein CSVASGRAGYNEQFF.